The clone carrying this TCR beta chain was seen ten or more times. Its antigen is currently unknown. This CDR3 is built from 13 residues. V was shortened by 2 bases and J by 0 bases, with 4 bases between the two germline ends. From 5'RACE with constant-segment primers came TCR alpha and TCR beta cDNA libraries that carried sample barcodes and UMIs. Using its own MiXCR run on the 5' RACE reads, TCRdb lists one record per CDR3 protein. Among roughly 100,000 distinct CDR3 sequences listed, over 15% were seen once. The data derive from a study of T-cell memory formation after mild COVID-19. Study results and caveats: Researchers could not confirm that second-wave clones peaking on day 37 targeted SARS-CoV-2. Largely, contracting CD4+ clones fell within CM and EM, and contracting CD8+ clones within EMRA. Memory sampled before infection contained some responding clones, suggesting cross-reactive memory joined.

The chain uses TRBV12-3 or TRBV12-4 and TRBJ1-1; D is unresolved. The clonotype originates from an adult woman who had mild COVID-19 (a few samples of this study predate the infection). Cell type and time point are not known. The sample was PBMCs or a T cell subset sorted from them (not recorded which). For the CDR3, the DNA is TGTGCCAGCAGTTTAAGCTTGAACACTGAAGCTTTCTTT. Translation: CASSLSLNTEAFF.